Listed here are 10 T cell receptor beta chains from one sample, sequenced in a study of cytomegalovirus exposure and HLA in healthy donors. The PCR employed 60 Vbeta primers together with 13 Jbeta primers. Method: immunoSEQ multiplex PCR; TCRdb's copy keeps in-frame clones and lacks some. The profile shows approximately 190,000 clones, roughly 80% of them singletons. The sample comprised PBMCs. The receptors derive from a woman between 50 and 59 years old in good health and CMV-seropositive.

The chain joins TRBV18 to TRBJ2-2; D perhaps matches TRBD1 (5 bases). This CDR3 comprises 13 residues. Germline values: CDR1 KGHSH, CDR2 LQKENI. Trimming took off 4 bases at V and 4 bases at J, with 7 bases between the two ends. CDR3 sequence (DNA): TGTGCCAGCTCACTCCAGGGCACCGGGGAGCTGTTTTTT. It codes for CASSLQGTGELFF.

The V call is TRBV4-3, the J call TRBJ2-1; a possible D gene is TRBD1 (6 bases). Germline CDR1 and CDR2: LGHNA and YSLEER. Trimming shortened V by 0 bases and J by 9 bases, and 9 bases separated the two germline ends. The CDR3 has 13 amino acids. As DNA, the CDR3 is TGCGCCAGCAGCCAAGATAGGGGGAGTGAGCAGTTCTTC. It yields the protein CASSQDRGSEQFF.

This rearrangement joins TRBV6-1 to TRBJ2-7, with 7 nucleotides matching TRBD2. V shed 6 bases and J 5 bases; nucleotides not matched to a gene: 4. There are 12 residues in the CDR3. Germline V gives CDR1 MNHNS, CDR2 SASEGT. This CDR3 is CASSGLVHEQYF. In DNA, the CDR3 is TGTGCCAGCAGCGGACTAGTCCACGAGCAGTACTTC.

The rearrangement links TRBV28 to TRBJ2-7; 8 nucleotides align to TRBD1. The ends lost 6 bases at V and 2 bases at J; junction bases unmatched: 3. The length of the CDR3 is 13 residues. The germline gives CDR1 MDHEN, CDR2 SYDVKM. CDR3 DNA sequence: TGTGCCAGCAGGGGACAGGTGACCTACGAGCAGTACTTC. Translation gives CASRGQVTYEQYF.

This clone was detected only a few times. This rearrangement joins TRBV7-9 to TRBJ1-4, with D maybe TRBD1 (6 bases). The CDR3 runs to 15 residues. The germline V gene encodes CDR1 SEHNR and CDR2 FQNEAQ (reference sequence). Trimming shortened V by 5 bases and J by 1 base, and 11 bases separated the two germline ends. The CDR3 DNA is TGTGCCAGCAGCACCCGGACAGTAACTAATGAAAAACTGTTTTTT. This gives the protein CASSTRTVTNEKLFF.

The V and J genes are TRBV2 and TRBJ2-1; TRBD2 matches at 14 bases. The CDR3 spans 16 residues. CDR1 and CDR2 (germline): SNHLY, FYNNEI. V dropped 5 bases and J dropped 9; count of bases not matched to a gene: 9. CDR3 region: CASSLRTSGGSGEQFF. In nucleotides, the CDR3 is TGTGCCAGCAGTTTAAGGACTAGCGGGGGGTCCGGTGAGCAGTTCTTC. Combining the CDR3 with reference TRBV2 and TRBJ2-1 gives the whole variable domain EPEVTQTPSHQVTQMGQEVILRCVPISNHLYFYWYRQILGQKVEFLVSFYNNEISEKSEIFDDQFSVERPDGSNFTLKIRSTKLEDSAMYFCASSLRTSGGSGEQFFGPGTRLTVL.

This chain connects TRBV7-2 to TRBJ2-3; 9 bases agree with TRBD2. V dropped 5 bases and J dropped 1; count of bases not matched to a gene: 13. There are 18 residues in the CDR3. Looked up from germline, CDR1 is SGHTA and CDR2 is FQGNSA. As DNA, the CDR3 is TGTGCCAGCAGCGGCTCCCTCCTAGCGGGGACTCGCACAGATACGCAGTATTTT. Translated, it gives CASSGSLLAGTRTDTQYF.

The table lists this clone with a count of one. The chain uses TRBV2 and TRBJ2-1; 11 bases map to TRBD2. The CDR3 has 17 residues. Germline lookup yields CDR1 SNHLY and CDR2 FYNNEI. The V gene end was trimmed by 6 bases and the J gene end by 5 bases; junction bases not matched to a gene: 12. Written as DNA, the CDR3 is TGTGCCAGCAGAGCACGAACTAGCGGGGGCCTAGACAATGAGCAGTTCTTC. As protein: CASRARTSGGLDNEQFF.

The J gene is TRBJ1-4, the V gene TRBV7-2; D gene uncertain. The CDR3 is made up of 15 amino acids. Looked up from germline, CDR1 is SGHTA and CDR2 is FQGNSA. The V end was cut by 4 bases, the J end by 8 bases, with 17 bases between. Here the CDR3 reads CASSSGPGGREKLFF. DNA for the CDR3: TGTGCCAGCAGCTCCGGGCCCGGAGGGCGAGAAAAACTGTTTTTT. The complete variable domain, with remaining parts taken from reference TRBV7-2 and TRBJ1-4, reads GAGVSQSPSNKVTEKGKDVELRCDPISGHTALYWYRQSLGQGLEFLIYFQGNSAPDKSGLPSDRFSAERTGGSVSTLTIQRTQQEDSAVYLCASSSGPGGREKLFFGSGTQLSVL.

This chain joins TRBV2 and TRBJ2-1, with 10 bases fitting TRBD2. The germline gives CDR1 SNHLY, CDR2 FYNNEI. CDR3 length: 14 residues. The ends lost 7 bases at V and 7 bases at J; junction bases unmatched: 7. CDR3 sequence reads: CASTGLAGGNEQFF. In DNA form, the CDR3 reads TGTGCCAGCACCGGATTAGCGGGGGGTAATGAGCAGTTCTTC.